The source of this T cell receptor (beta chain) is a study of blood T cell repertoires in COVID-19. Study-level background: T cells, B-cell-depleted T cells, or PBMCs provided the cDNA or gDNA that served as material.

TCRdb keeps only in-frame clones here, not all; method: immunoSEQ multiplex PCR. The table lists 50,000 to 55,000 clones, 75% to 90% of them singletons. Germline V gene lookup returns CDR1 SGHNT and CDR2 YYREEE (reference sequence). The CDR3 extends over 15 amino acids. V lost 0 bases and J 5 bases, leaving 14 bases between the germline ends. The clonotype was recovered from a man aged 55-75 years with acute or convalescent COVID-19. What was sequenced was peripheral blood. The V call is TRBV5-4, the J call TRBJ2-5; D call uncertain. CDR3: CASSLVADSRETQYF. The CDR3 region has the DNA TGTGCCAGCAGCTTGGTAGCCGATAGTAGGGAGACCCAGTACTTC.